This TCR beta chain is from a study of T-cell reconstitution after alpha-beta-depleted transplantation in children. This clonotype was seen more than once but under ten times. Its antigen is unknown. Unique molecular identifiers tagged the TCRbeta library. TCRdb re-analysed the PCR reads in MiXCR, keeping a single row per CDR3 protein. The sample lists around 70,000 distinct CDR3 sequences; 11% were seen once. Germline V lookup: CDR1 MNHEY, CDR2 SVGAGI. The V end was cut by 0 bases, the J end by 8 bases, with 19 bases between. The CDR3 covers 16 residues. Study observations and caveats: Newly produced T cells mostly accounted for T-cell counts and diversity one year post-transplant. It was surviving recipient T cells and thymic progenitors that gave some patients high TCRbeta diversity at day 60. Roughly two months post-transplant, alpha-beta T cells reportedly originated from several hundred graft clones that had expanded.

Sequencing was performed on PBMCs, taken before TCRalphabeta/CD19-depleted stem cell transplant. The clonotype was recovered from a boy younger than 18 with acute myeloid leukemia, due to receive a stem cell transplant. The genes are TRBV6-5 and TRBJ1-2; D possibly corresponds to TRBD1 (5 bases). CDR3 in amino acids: CASSYSPAAGRGGYTF. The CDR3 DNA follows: TGTGCCAGCAGTTACTCGCCAGCGGCAGGGCGAGGAGGCTACACCTTC.